These 14 T cell receptor beta chains share one sample of origin, sequenced in a study of T-cell reconstitution after alpha-beta-depleted transplantation in children. The authors prepared the TCRbeta library with unique molecular identifiers. From the PCR reads, TCRdb called clonotypes with MiXCR, one entry per CDR3 protein. The sample has 300,000 to 350,000 distinct CDR3 sequences, 15% to 20% seen once. The source was PBMCs, mostly from graft donor cells, collected 360 days after TCRalphabeta/CD19-depleted stem cell transplant. Receptors originate from a male patient aged 2 to 9 who had a stem cell transplant for acute lymphoblastic leukemia, so the T cells may come from the graft donor.

This clonotype has more than one count but fewer than ten. V gene TRBV29-1 combines with J gene TRBJ2-4; 9 bases are shared with TRBD2. CDR1 is SQVTM, CDR2 ANQGSEA, per germline. Trimming took 8 bases from V and 3 from J; bases not matched to a gene: 8. This CDR3 spans 14 amino acids. CDR3 DNA sequence: TGCAGCTTTTTAGCGGGAGACGACAAAAACATTCAGTACTTC. Its translation is CSFLAGDDKNIQYF.

The genes are TRBV6-5 and TRBJ2-7; TRBD1 or TRBD2 may be the D gene (5 bases each). Germline loops: CDR1 MNHEY, CDR2 SVGAGI. This CDR3 is built from 14 residues. The ends were cut back, 4 bases at V and 6 bases at J, with 16 bases in the middle. CDR3 protein: CASSSGTQIVEQYF. The CDR3 DNA follows: TGTGCCAGCAGTTCCGGGACGCAGATTGTCGAGCAGTACTTC.

This clonotype was detected only a few times. Mismatch with germline at one junction end may stem from a read error. The gene calls are TRBV27 and TRBJ2-3; D not resolved. Germline V gene data show CDR1 as MNHEY and CDR2 as SMNVEV (reference sequence). This CDR3 region has 14 residues. In DNA form, the CDR3 reads TGTGCCAGCAGGATATACAGCCGCACGGATACGCAGTATTTT. Translated: CASRIYSRTDTQYF.

V is TRBV28 and J is TRBJ2-5; D is possibly TRBD1 or TRBD2 (5 bases each). The CDR3 loop spans 13 amino acids. CDR1 MDHEN and CDR2 SYDVKM come from the germline V gene. Trimming stripped 11 bases from V and 2 bases from J, with 15 bases between. CDR3 loop: CASGDHPQETQYF. In nucleotides, the CDR3 is TGTGCCTCTGGGGACCACCCGCAAGAGACCCAGTACTTC.

The chain uses TRBV2 and TRBJ2-5, with D uncertain. V gave up 6 bases and J gave up 2 bases, with 13 bases separating them. Germline V gene sequence: CDR1 SNHLY, CDR2 FYNNEI. The CDR3 length is 14 residues. CDR3 loop: CASRGQVRQETQYF. For the CDR3, the DNA is TGTGCCAGCAGAGGGCAGGTCAGGCAAGAGACCCAGTACTTC.

The sample holds many counts of this clonotype. V usage is TRBV18 and J usage is TRBJ2-1; 8 nucleotides align to TRBD1. Looked up from germline, CDR1 is KGHSH and CDR2 is LQKENI. The CDR3 covers 13 residues. The ends lost 3 bases at V and 6 bases at J; junction bases unmatched: 1. The CDR3 spells CASSPDRGNEQFF. The CDR3 region has the DNA TGTGCCAGCTCACCCGACAGGGGCAATGAGCAGTTCTTC. Full variable domain (rest looked up from reference TRBV18 and TRBJ2-1): NAGVMQNPRHLVRRRGQEARLRCSPMKGHSHVYWYRQLPEEGLKFMVYLQKENIIDESGMPKERFSAEFPKEGPSILRIQQVVRGDSAAYFCASSPDRGNEQFFGPGTRLTVL.

In this sample, this clonotype turned up a few times. The CDR3 loop is CASSQGRIPRQETQYF. CDR3 DNA sequence: TGCGCCAGCAGCCAAGGCAGGATTCCTAGGCAAGAGACCCAGTACTTC. The chain is built from TRBV4-3 and TRBJ2-5; no reliable D call. The length of the CDR3 is 16 residues. Germline values: CDR1 LGHNA, CDR2 YSLEER. V shed 1 base and J shed 2 bases, with 14 bases lying between them.

V and J are TRBV7-3 and TRBJ2-5; TRBD1 matches 12 bases. The germline CDR1 and CDR2 sequences are SGHTA and FQGTGA. V shed 2 bases, J shed 5 bases, and the junction held 6 bases outside the gene matches. This CDR3 spans 16 amino acids. CDR3 nucleotides: TGTGCCAGCAGCTTAGAGGGGACAGGGGGCGCGGAGACCCAGTACTTC. Translated: CASSLEGTGGAETQYF. Based on the CDR3 plus reference TRBV7-3 and TRBJ2-5, the full variable domain is GAGVSQTPSNKVTEKGKYVELRCDPISGHTALYWYRQSLGQGPEFLIYFQGTGAADDSGLPNDRFFAVRPEGSVSTLKIQRTERGDSAVYLCASSLEGTGGAETQYFGPGTRLLVL.

The rearrangement joins TRBV7-9 to TRBJ2-7; TRBD2 matches 7 bases. V lost 0 bases to trimming and J lost 1 base; unmatched junction nucleotides: 6. Germline CDR1 SEHNR, CDR2 FQNEAQ (reference sequence). The CDR3 has 16 amino acids. The CDR3 here is CASSLAVGGDSYEQYF. The CDR3 coding sequence is TGTGCCAGCAGCTTAGCGGTGGGGGGGGATTCCTACGAGCAGTACTTC.

This clonotype was counted a few times. V usage is TRBV7-8 and J usage is TRBJ2-7; 11 bases agree with TRBD2. The CDR3 runs 17 residues. Germline loops: CDR1 SGHVS, CDR2 FQNEAQ. The V segment lost 1 base and the J segment 4 bases; nucleotides outside the gene matches: 9. CDR3 amino acids: CASSLVSSGRTSYEQYF. The CDR3 DNA follows: TGTGCCAGCAGCTTAGTGTCTAGCGGGAGGACCTCGTACGAGCAGTACTTC.

This clonotype was seen ten or more times. V usage is TRBV10-1 and J usage is TRBJ2-7, with D possibly TRBD1 on 6 matching bases. The CDR3 consists of 11 residues. In germline, CDR1 is WNHNN, CDR2 SYGVQD (reference sequence). Between the trimmed V and J ends, which lost 5 bases and 11 bases, there was a span of 13 bases. The DNA for the CDR3 is TGCGCCAGCAGTTTAGGAGGACAGAAGTACTTC. It is translated as CASSLGGQKYF.

This clonotype was seen only a few times. The chain is built from TRBV27 and TRBJ2-6, with no clear D. Trimming shortened V by 1 base and J by 5 bases, and 6 bases separated the two germline ends. The CDR3 length is 14 residues. Looked up from germline, CDR1 is MNHEY and CDR2 is SMNVEV (reference sequence). CDR3 in DNA: TGTGCCAGCAGTTTATTAAGGCGGGCCAACGTCCTGACTTTC. Its protein product is CASSLLRRANVLTF.

The table lists this clonotype with many counts. The chain employs TRBV7-3 and TRBJ2-1; 7 nucleotides match TRBD1. The CDR3 sequence is 14 residues long. Germline CDR1 SGHTA, CDR2 FQGTGA. V lost 6 bases and J lost 0; bases outside the gene matches: 2. CDR3 bases: TGTGCCAGCAGTCGACAGGGCTCCTACAATGAGCAGTTCTTC. This gives the protein CASSRQGSYNEQFF.

The V and J genes are TRBV10-3 and TRBJ2-1, with TRBD1 identical over 11 bases. V was clipped by 10 bases and J by 5 bases; unmatched bases: 7. The CDR3 contains 14 residues. Germline lookup yields CDR1 ENHRY and CDR2 SYGVKD. The CDR3 DNA follows: TGTGCCACCGGACAGGGGGCGCGGGACAATGAGCAGTTCTTC. Protein product: CATGQGARDNEQFF.